This T cell receptor beta chain derives from a study of T cell responses to AZD1222 COVID-19 vaccine. V dropped 5 bases and J dropped 6 bases, with 17 bases sitting between them. Germline values: CDR1 MDHEN, CDR2 SYDVKM. The CDR3 totals 14 residues. Sequencing was performed with immunoSEQ multiplex PCR; in TCRdb, only in-frame clones are kept and a portion is missing. Of approximately 180,000 clones in the sample, about nine tenths are singletons; the top ten hold 4.3%. A remark on this clone: As yet, its antigen is unknown.

Findings and caveats of the study: Most donors were white British and more were female, and clonal diversity was possibly underestimated.

The receptor was derived from an adult who received the MenACWY meningococcal vaccine as a control. Sequenced material: peripheral blood, taken 28 days after the second dose of the MenACWY control vaccine. The V gene is TRBV28, the J gene TRBJ2-7, with D possibly TRBD1 on 6 matching bases. The CDR3 loop is CASSPTGLGPEQYF. CDR3 nucleotides: TGTGCCAGCAGTCCGACAGGTTTGGGCCCCGAGCAGTACTTC. Full variable domain (remainder filled in from reference TRBV28 and TRBJ2-7): DVKVTQSSRYLVKRTGEKVFLECVQDMDHENMFWYRQDPGLGLRLIYFSYDVKMKEKGDIPEGYSVSREKKERFSLILESASTNQTSMYLCASSPTGLGPEQYFGPGTRLTVT.